This entry lists 18 T cell receptor beta chains sequenced from one sample in a study of patients and donors after allogeneic stem cell transplantation. TCRdb called the RT-PCR reads again in MiXCR, with one record for every CDR3 protein. There are about 57,000 distinct CDR3 sequences in the sample; less than 15% occur only once, and around 32% lies in the top ten. Input material: blood, either unsorted or a sorted T cell fraction (not recorded which). The receptor set was obtained from a human donor who was either an allogeneic HSCT recipient or a stem cell or donor lymphocyte infusion donor (not recorded which). It is not recorded whose cells these are; they may come from a transplant donor.

This chain uses TRBV25-1 with TRBJ2-5; tentative D call: TRBD1 (6 bases). The germline V gene encodes CDR1 MGHDK and CDR2 SYGVNS. The CDR3 is 16 amino acids. Trimming stripped 3 bases from V and 5 bases from J, with 19 bases between. CDR3 amino acids: CASSDPNREEVETQYF. The DNA for the CDR3 is TGTGCCAGCAGTGACCCAAACAGGGAAGAGGTGGAGACCCAGTACTTC.

This clonotype was seen a handful of times. The V and J genes are TRBV29-1 and TRBJ2-3; 10 positions agree with TRBD2. Germline V lookup: CDR1 SQVTM, CDR2 ANQGSEA. Trimming removed 6 bases from V and 5 bases from J; junction bases left unmatched: 8. This CDR3 contains 14 residues. The CDR3 loop reads CSVNLAGEEDTQYF. The CDR3, as DNA: TGCAGCGTAAACCTAGCGGGAGAGGAAGATACGCAGTATTTT.

The table lists this clonotype with a few counts. The rearrangement joins TRBV4-1 to TRBJ2-5, with 7 bases aligning to TRBD2. V was clipped by 4 bases and J by 5 bases; unmatched bases: 4. The CDR3 extends over 13 amino acids. In germline, CDR1 is MGHRA, CDR2 YSYEKL. The DNA for the CDR3 is TGCGCCAGCAGCCGGAACGGGAGGGAGACCCAGTACTTC. It translates to CASSRNGRETQYF.

This rearrangement joins TRBV29-1 to TRBJ2-7, with unresolved D. Germline CDR1 is SQVTM and CDR2 is ANQGSEA. This CDR3 comprises 14 residues. The V gene lost 0 bases and the J gene lost 2 bases, with 11 bases spanning the gap. DNA for the CDR3: TGCAGCGTTGAAGAGGTCGGCAGACCCTACGAGCAGTACTTC. As protein: CSVEEVGRPYEQYF.

In this sample, this clonotype turned up many times. The rearrangement uses TRBV5-1 and TRBJ1-6, with TRBD1 identical over 9 bases. The CDR3 is 16 amino acids. The V gene end was trimmed by 4 bases and the J gene end by 10 bases; junction bases not matched to a gene: 12. Germline CDR1 reads SGHRS; CDR2 reads YFSETQ. The CDR3 DNA sequence: TGCGCCAGCAGCGTAGAAGGACAGGGGTTAGGATCACCCCTCCACTTT. This sequence encodes CASSVEGQGLGSPLHF.

This clonotype was seen more than once but under ten times. V usage is TRBV27 and J usage is TRBJ2-1, with unresolved D. The germline V gene has CDR1 MNHEY and CDR2 SMNVEV (reference sequence). V was trimmed by 2 bases and J by 6 bases, leaving 14 bases between them. The CDR3 has 15 residues. The CDR3 loop reads CASSLTPTLPNEQFF. The CDR3 DNA reads as TGTGCCAGCAGTTTAACGCCGACCTTGCCCAATGAGCAGTTCTTC.

This clonotype was found many times. The chain links TRBV5-1 to TRBJ1-1; TRBD1 matches 9 bases. The CDR3 is made up of 14 amino acids. The germline V gene encodes CDR1 SGHRS and CDR2 YFSETQ. V lost 4 bases to trimming and J lost 6 bases; unmatched junction nucleotides: 7. CDR3 in DNA: TGCGCCAGCAGCCCGGGACAGGGCGACGCTGAAGCTTTCTTT. Translating it yields CASSPGQGDAEAFF.

This clonotype was recorded at least ten times. The gene calls are TRBV29-1 and TRBJ1-1; D gene uncertain. Trimming took 2 bases from V and 0 from J, leaving 7 bases between them. The CDR3 has 13 residues. CDR1 is SQVTM, CDR2 ANQGSEA, per germline. CDR3 sequence (DNA): TGCAGCGTTGAAATGCCGATGAACACTGAAGCTTTCTTT. The encoded protein is CSVEMPMNTEAFF.

The V gene is TRBV10-1, the J gene TRBJ2-1; no reliable D call. The CDR3 has 14 residues. CDR1 is WNHNN, CDR2 SYGVQD, per germline (reference sequence). V dropped 6 bases and J dropped 4 bases, with 13 bases sitting between them. CDR3 loop: CASRPSLGYNEQFF. The CDR3 coding sequence is TGCGCCAGCAGGCCCTCCCTGGGGTACAATGAGCAGTTCTTC.

This clonotype appeared a few times. V gene TRBV27 combines with J gene TRBJ2-1; the D is unclear. Germline V gene data show CDR1 as MNHEY and CDR2 as SMNVEV (reference sequence). V dropped 0 bases and J dropped 7 bases, with 13 bases sitting between them. The CDR3 covers 15 residues. Here the CDR3 reads CASSLSLAAPNEQFF. The DNA for the CDR3 is TGTGCCAGCAGTTTATCCTTAGCCGCTCCTAATGAGCAGTTCTTC.

The chain uses TRBV9 and TRBJ2-5; 9 positions agree with TRBD2. Trimming at V came to 0 bases and at J to 6 bases, leaving 6 bases not matched to a gene. Germline V gene lookup returns CDR1 SGDLS and CDR2 YYNGEE. This CDR3 region has 15 residues. This chain's CDR3 is CASSVDSSGRQTQYF. Here the CDR3 DNA reads TGTGCCAGCAGCGTAGATAGTAGCGGGAGACAGACCCAGTACTTC.

This clonotype was recorded many times. This chain links TRBV6-1 with TRBJ1-2; no firm D call. Germline lookup yields CDR1 MNHNS and CDR2 SASEGT. Trimming cost V 7 bases and J 4 bases, with 10 bases left between them. CDR3 size: 12 residues. The CDR3 here is CASTDGVYGYTF. Written as DNA, the CDR3 is TGTGCCAGCACCGACGGGGTCTATGGCTACACCTTC.

This clonotype was seen ten or more times. V and J are TRBV12-3 or TRBV12-4 and TRBJ1-5, with TRBD1 matching 7 bases. The CDR3 has 13 residues. V was pared by 3 bases and J by 4 bases, with 0 bases of the junction left unmatched. CDR3 in amino acids: CASSLGQNQPQHF. DNA of the CDR3: TGTGCCAGCAGTTTGGGACAGAATCAGCCCCAGCATTTT.

The genes are TRBV27 and TRBJ2-7; 7 positions match TRBD1. After removal of 7 bases from V and 4 bases from J, the junction contained 10 bases not matched to a gene. Germline V gene sequence: CDR1 MNHEY, CDR2 SMNVEV (reference sequence). The CDR3 extends over 14 amino acids. CDR3 DNA: TGTGCCAGCATGTATAGGGGGCTCTTTTACGAGCAGTACTTC. Translation gives CASMYRGLFYEQYF.

The chain uses TRBV20-1 and TRBJ2-4; 8 bases agree with TRBD1. The V gene end was trimmed by 0 bases and the J gene end by 3 bases; junction bases not matched to a gene: 7. The CDR3 sequence is 16 residues long. Germline V gene lookup returns CDR1 DFQATT and CDR2 SNEGSKA (reference sequence). The CDR3 DNA sequence: TGCAGTGCTAGAGACAGACAGGGGATCTGCAAAAACATTCAGTACTTC. It yields the protein CSARDRQGICKNIQYF.

This clonotype was seen more than once but under ten times. The J gene is TRBJ2-7, the V gene TRBV29-1, with 9 bases matching TRBD2. Germline assignment: CDR1 SQVTM and CDR2 ANQGSEA. The CDR3 runs to 17 residues. V trimming: 7 bases; J trimming: 2 bases; junction bases outside the gene matches: 18. CDR3 sequence (DNA): TGCAGCGCAGAAGGGACCGCCATAGCGGGAGTTGCCTACGAGCAGTACTTC. Translating it yields CSAEGTAIAGVAYEQYF.

V usage is TRBV6-4 and J usage is TRBJ2-1, with D perhaps TRBD2 (6 bases). Trimming took off 4 bases at V and 7 bases at J, with 17 bases between the two ends. This CDR3 contains 15 residues. Germline CDR1 and CDR2: MRHNA and SNTAGT. The CDR3 region has the DNA TGTGCCAGCAGTGCTGTTGCGGGATGGTTGAATGAGCAGTTCTTC. This codes for CASSAVAGWLNEQFF.

The rearrangement joins TRBV6-5 to TRBJ1-1, with D hard to call. V was clipped by 11 bases and J by 1 base, with 14 bases between them. Per the germline V gene, CDR1 is MNHEY and CDR2 is SVGAGI. This CDR3 spans 13 amino acids. CDR3 sequence (DNA): TGTGCCGGAAGTGCAGCCTCGAACACTGAAGCTTTCTTT. It translates to CAGSAASNTEAFF.